This T cell receptor beta chain emerged from a study of tumor-infiltrating lymphocytes in primary liver carcinoma (dated 2017 in TCRdb). Regarding the research as a whole: Roughly five patients with histopathologically diagnosed primary liver carcinoma underwent surgical resection in China between November 2015 and 2016. Of the five patients (three men and two women, aged 30 to 69 years), four had hepatocellular carcinoma and one had combined HCC and intrahepatic cholangiocarcinoma. The five patients had tumors staged T1-T3 N0M0, with maximum diameters ranging from roughly 4.2 to 10 cm. Roughly 3.65 to 7.13 million productive TCRbeta reads were obtained per sample, and no significant difference in read depth was found between tissue types. The study combined TCRbeta repertoire sequencing, expression microarrays and whole-exome sequencing across five regions of each liver tumor, with adjacent normal tissue and blood. TCRbeta repertoire sequencing covered 35 specimens from 5 patients: around 25 tumor regions, 5 adjacent noncancerous liver tissues and 5 peripheral blood samples. Reproducibility between technical replicate repertoires was high, with correlation coefficients above 0.95 and mean shared-clone rates roughly 0.87. Paper-wide results and their limitations: With just a handful of patients in the study, the authors point out that the findings should be validated in a larger study. Repertoire overlap was found to be higher between tumor regions (mean about 35%) than between tumor-adjacent (around 17%) or tumor-blood (around 15%) pairs, consistent with antigen-driven expansion. A significantly larger repertoire fraction was made up by the top 250 clones in tumors than in blood (p = 0.039). Comparison of CD4+ and CD8+ T cell repertoires was precluded by the use of bulk unsorted samples. Because only the TCR beta chain was sequenced and unpaired alpha chains were not captured, true repertoire diversity is likely underestimated.

Starting from roughly 500 ng total RNA, TCRbeta-specific cDNA was produced by reverse transcription with a constant-region primer and ProtoScript II reverse transcriptase. TCRbeta libraries were built with three nested multiplex PCR rounds, a slightly modified ARM-PCR procedure. Multiplex TRBV1-TRBV30 forward primers and a Cbeta reverse primer were used in the first two PCR rounds, each of which was run for around 9 cycles. Sample barcodes and Illumina adapters were added in a final 25-cycle PCR with Deep VentR polymerase. Amplicons of 200-500 bp were gel-purified with a QIAquick gel extraction kit before sequencing. The TCRbeta amplicons were sequenced with 250-bp paired-end reads on an Illumina HiSeq 2500. The paper's data handling went like this. Trimmomatic v0.33 was used to quality-trim the reads, and FLASH v1.2.11 was used to merge paired reads so that full CDR3 sequences could be recovered. V, D and J germline segments were assigned to the rearranged TCRbeta sequences using MiGEC v1.2.1b. Clonotype statistics, along with Shannon-Wiener diversity indices, were calculated using VDJtools v1.0.0. Except for diversity analysis, only the 250 most abundant clonotypes of each sample were used in subsequent analyses to reduce sampling bias. The public reads were reprocessed in TCRdb via fastp at Q25 and MiXCR, keeping in-frame beta chains. Under each unique CDR3 protein, matching rows form one entry showing the most common genes and DNA. TCRdb's processing, not the study's, gives the V and J calls here. For this sample there are around 210,000 distinct CDR3 sequences; about 65% appear just once. Jointly, the top ten make up roughly 7% of the sample.

V loses 6 bases, J loses 0 bases, and the germline ends lie 16 bases apart. The germline V gene provides CDR1 SGHAT and CDR2 FQNNGV. Counted from cysteine to phenylalanine, this CDR3 has 16 amino acids. CDR3 DNA only is kept here, 48 bases in frame from base 1. Blood RNA was extracted from unsorted whole blood using TRIzol reagent, and germline DNA was obtained with the DNeasy Blood & Tissue kit. Patients had chronic HBV infection and were treatment-naive at sampling. About 4 milliliters of peripheral blood were collected into K2EDTA tubes before surgery. Comment on this clonotype: The antigen it recognizes is unknown. Base quality data are lacking; no much larger clone is found one base away.

The clonotype comes from a woman in her sixties or seventies with primary liver carcinoma and hepatitis B virus infection. The V and J genes are TRBV11-2 and TRBJ2-3; 6 matching bases give a weak D call of TRBD1. The sequenced sample consisted of peripheral blood. The CDR3 is CASSIQGPTSTDTQYF. The DNA sequence reads TGTGCCAGCAGTATACAGGGTCCTACTAGCACAGATACGCAGTATTTT.